This T cell receptor (beta chain) was recovered during a study of blood T cell repertoires in COVID-19. Study details: Nucleic acid was either cDNA or gDNA, and it came from T cells, B-cell-depleted T cells, or PBMCs.

There are 18 residues in the CDR3. Trimming at V came to 4 bases and at J to 4 bases, leaving 17 bases not matched to a gene. Germline CDR1 SGHTA, CDR2 FQGNSA. This clone was seen more than once but under ten times. Authors' processing steps: Amplification with reference gene primers provided the estimates of nucleated cell counts. The data were produced by immunoSEQ multiplex PCR, yet TCRdb's version contains in-frame clones alone and is incomplete. V, J and clone size are those of that table, while D and trimming were read from the DNA. The sample includes tens of thousands of clones, approximately 93% of them seen just once.

The source material was peripheral blood. The chain recombines TRBV7-2 with TRBJ2-3; 7 nucleotides agree with TRBD2. The receptor was isolated from a human donor with active COVID-19. The donor label of this sample is uncertain. CDR3: CASSSRHPAVGGADTQYF. The CDR3 coding sequence is TGTGCCAGCAGCTCCCGACATCCGGCGGTGGGAGGGGCAGATACGCAGTATTTT.